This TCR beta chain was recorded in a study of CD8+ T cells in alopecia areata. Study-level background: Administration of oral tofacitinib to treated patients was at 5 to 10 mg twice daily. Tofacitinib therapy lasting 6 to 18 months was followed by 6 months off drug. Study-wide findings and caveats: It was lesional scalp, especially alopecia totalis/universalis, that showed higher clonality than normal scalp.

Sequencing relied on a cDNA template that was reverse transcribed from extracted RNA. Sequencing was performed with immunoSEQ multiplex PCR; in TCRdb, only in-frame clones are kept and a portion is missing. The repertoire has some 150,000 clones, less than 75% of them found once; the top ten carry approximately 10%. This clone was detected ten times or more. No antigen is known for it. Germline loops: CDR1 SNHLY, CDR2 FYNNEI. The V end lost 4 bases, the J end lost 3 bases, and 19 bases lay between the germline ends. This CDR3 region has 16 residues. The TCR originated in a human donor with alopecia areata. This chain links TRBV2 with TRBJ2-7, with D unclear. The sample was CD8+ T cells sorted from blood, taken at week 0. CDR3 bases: TGTGCCAGCAGTGGATTTGGCGGCGACGGCAGCTACGAGCAGTACTTC. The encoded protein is CASSGFGGDGSYEQYF.